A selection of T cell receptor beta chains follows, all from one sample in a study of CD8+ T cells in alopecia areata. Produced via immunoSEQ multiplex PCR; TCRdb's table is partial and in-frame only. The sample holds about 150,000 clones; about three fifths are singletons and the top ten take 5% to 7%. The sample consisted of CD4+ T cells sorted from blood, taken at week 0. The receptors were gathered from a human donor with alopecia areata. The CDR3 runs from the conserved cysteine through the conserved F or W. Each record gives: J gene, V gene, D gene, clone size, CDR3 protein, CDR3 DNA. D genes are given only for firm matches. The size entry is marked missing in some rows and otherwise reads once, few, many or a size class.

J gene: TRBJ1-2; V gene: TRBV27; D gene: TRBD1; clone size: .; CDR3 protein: CASRPGTGDWYGYTF; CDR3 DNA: TGTGCCAGCAGACCAGGGACAGGGGATTGGTATGGCTACACCTTC
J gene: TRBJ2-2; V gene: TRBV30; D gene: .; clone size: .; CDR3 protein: CAWSVTLNTGELFF; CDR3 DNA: TGTGCCTGGAGTGTGACACTGAACACCGGGGAGCTGTTTTTT
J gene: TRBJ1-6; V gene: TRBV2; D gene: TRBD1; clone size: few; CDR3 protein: CASRRDRAQPSPLHF; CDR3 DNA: TGTGCCAGCAGAAGGGACAGGGCCCAGCCGTCACCCCTCCACTTT
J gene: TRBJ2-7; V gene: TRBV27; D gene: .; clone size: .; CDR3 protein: CASSSRTEHTYEQYF; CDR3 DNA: TGTGCCAGCAGTTCCCGGACGGAGCATACCTACGAGCAGTACTTC
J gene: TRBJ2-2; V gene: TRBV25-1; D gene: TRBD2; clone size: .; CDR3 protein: CASSERAAGPGELFF; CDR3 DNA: TGTGCCAGCAGTGAACGGGCAGCGGGGCCCGGGGAGCTGTTTTTT
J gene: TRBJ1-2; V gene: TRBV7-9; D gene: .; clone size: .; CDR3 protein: CASSPLHGYTF; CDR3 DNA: TGTGCCAGCAGCCCGCTACATGGCTACACCTTC
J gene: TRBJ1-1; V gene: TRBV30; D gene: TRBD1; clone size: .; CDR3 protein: CAWTGQGRNTEAFF; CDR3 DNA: TGTGCCTGGACCGGACAGGGAAGGAACACTGAAGCTTTCTTT
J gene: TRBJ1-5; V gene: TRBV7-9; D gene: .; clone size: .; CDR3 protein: CASSVDNQPQHF; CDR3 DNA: TGTGCCAGCAGCGTTGACAATCAGCCCCAGCATTTT
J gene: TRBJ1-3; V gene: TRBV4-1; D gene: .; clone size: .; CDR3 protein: CASSQLDLIPTGSTIYF; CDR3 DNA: TGCGCCAGCAGCCAACTAGACCTCATCCCCACTGGAAGCACCATATATTTT
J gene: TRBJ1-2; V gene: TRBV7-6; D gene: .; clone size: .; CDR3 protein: CASSLAGGEGYGYTF; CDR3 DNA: TGTGCCAGCAGCTTAGCGGGGGGCGAAGGCTATGGCTACACCTTC
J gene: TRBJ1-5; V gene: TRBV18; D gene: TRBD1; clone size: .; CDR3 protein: CASSPEQGANQPQHF; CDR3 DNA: TGTGCCAGCTCACCAGAACAGGGGGCAAATCAGCCCCAGCATTTT
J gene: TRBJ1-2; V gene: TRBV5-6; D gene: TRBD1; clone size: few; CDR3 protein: CASSRTGDDYGYTF; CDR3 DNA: TGTGCCAGCAGCCGGACAGGGGACGACTATGGCTACACCTTC
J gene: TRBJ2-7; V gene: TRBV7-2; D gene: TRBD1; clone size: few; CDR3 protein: CASSLTGTGGSEQYF; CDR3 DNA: TGTGCCAGCAGCTTGACCGGGACAGGGGGTTCCGAGCAGTACTTC
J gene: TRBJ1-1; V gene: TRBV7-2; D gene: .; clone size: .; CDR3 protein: CASSPGTTEAFF; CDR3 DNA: TGTGCCAGCAGCCCCGGGACGACTGAAGCTTTCTTT
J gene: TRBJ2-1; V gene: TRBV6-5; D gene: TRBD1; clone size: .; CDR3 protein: CASSYSGTEYNEQFF; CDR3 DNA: TGTGCCAGCAGTTACTCGGGGACAGAATACAATGAGCAGTTCTTC
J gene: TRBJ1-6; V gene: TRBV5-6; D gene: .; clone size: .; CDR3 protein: CASSPTGGLSNSPLHF; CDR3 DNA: TGTGCCAGCAGCCCGACTGGGGGACTGTCTAATTCACCCCTCCACTTT
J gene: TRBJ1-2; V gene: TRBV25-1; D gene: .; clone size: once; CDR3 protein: CASSEAGGYGYTF; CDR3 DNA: TGTGCCAGCAGTGAAGCGGGGGGCTATGGCTACACCTTC
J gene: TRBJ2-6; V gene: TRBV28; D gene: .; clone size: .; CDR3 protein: CASSSGALGANVLTF; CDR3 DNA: TGTGCCAGCAGTTCAGGAGCTCTTGGGGCCAACGTCCTGACTTTC
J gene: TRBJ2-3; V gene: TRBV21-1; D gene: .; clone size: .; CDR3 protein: CANLAGSTDTQYF; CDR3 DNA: TGTGCCAACTTAGCGGGAAGCACAGATACGCAGTATTTT
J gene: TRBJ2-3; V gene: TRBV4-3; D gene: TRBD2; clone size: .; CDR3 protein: CASSQEYFRGGTDTQYF; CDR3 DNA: TGCGCCAGCAGCCAAGAGTACTTCCGGGGGGGCACAGATACGCAGTATTTT
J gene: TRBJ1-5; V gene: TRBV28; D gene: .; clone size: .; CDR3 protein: CASSLSPNQPQHF; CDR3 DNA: TGTGCCAGCAGTTTATCCCCCAATCAGCCCCAGCATTTT
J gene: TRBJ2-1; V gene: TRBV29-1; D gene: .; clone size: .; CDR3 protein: CSVEKRGFSGGNEQFF; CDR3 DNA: TGCAGCGTTGAGAAGCGGGGGTTTTCAGGGGGCAATGAGCAGTTCTTC
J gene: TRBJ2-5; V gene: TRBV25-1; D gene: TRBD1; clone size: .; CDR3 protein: CASSETGAQETQYF; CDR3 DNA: TGTGCCAGCAGTGAAACAGGGGCCCAAGAGACCCAGTACTTC
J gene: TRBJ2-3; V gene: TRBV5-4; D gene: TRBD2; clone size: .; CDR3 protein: CASSPGTSGGARDTQYF; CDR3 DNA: TGTGCCAGCAGCCCAGGGACTAGCGGGGGGGCCAGAGATACGCAGTATTTT
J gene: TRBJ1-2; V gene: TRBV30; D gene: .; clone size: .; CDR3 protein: CACRGRANYGYTF; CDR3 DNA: TGTGCCTGTCGCGGGAGGGCCAACTATGGCTACACCTTC
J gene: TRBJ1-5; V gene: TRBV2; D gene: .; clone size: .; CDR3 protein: CASSGQINQPQHF; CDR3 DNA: TGTGCCAGCAGCGGACAGATCAATCAGCCCCAGCATTTT
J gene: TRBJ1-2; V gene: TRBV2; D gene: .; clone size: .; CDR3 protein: CASTPGAATHNYGYTF; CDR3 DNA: TGTGCCAGCACGCCCGGGGCGGCAACTCATAACTATGGCTACACCTTC